Shown below are 14 T cell receptor beta chains from a single sample sequenced in a study of blood T cell repertoires in COVID-19. Data came from immunoSEQ multiplex PCR; TCRdb stores just in-frame clones and leaves some out. The sample includes about 98,000 clones, roughly 92% of them seen just once. The sample comprised peripheral blood. Receptors originate from a woman aged 45-60 years with COVID-19, enrolled during active disease.

The chain joins TRBV3-1 (or the pseudogene TRBV3-2) to TRBJ2-5; D might be TRBD2 (7 bases). V shed 2 bases and J shed 1 base, with 8 bases lying between them. CDR3 size: 14 residues. CDR1 and CDR2 (germline): LGHDT, YNNKEL (reference sequence). This CDR3 is CASSQRGGQETQYF. DNA of the CDR3: TGTGCCAGCAGCCAAAGGGGGGGCCAAGAGACCCAGTACTTC.

The gene calls are TRBV6-2 or TRBV6-3 and TRBJ1-1, with D possibly being TRBD1 (5 bases). Germline V CDR1 and CDR2: MNHEY, SVGEGT. CDR3 size: 13 residues. Trimming removed 4 bases from V and 6 bases from J, with 12 bases in between. The CDR3 coding sequence is TGTGCCAGCAGTTTTAAGGCGGGGGCTGAAGCTTTCTTT. This gives the protein CASSFKAGAEAFF.

The chain joins TRBV19 to TRBJ1-2; D may be TRBD1 (5 bases). Trimming removed 4 bases from V and 4 bases from J, with 13 bases in between. The V gene's germline CDR1 is LNHDA and CDR2 SQIVND (reference sequence). This CDR3 is 14 amino acids long. CDR3 loop: CASSNWGLSYGYTF. The CDR3 bases are TGTGCCAGTAGTAATTGGGGCCTTAGCTATGGCTACACCTTC. Using reference TRBV19 and TRBJ1-2 for the parts outside the CDR3, the full variable domain is DGGITQSPKYLFRKEGQNVTLSCEQNLNHDAMYWYRQDPGQGLRLIYYSQIVNDFQKGDIAEGYSVSREKKESFPLTVTSAQKNPTAFYLCASSNWGLSYGYTFGSGTRLTVV.

The rearrangement links TRBV6-4 to TRBJ1-2, with D maybe TRBD1 (6 bases). V lost 7 bases and J lost 3, with 24 bases in between. The germline V gene has CDR1 MRHNA and CDR2 SNTAGT. CDR3 length: 17 amino acids. CDR3 sequence (DNA): TGTGCCAGCACCCCTCTCCGTAGCTACAGGGAGTACTATGGCTACACCTTC. The encoded protein is CASTPLRSYREYYGYTF.

The chain has TRBV5-1 and TRBJ2-2; D is possibly TRBD1 (5 bases). V shed 0 bases and J shed 7 bases, with 10 bases lying between them. Germline CDR1 reads SGHRS; CDR2 reads YFSETQ. The CDR3 spans 14 residues. The CDR3 DNA sequence: TGCGCCAGCAGCTTGGCCCAGGGTATCGGGGAGCTGTTTTTT. This codes for CASSLAQGIGELFF.

J is TRBJ1-5 and V is TRBV2; TRBD1 aligns across 7 bases. Germline trimming cut 4 bases from V and 6 bases from J; bases unmatched to any gene: 6. The CDR3 is 14 amino acids. The germline V gene encodes CDR1 SNHLY and CDR2 FYNNEI. The DNA for the CDR3 is TGTGCCAGCAGTGCCCGGGACAGAACTCAGCCCCAGCATTTT. Translation gives CASSARDRTQPQHF.

The rearrangement joins TRBV6-1 to TRBJ1-1, with TRBD1 as a possible D gene (6 bases). CDR3 length equals 17 residues. Germline V gene data show CDR1 as MNHNS and CDR2 as SASEGT. Trimming cost V 1 base and J 0 bases, with 15 bases left between them. For the CDR3, the DNA is TGTGCCAGCAGTGAAGGGACAGTTTTTCACATGAACACTGAAGCTTTCTTT. Residues: CASSEGTVFHMNTEAFF.

J is TRBJ2-3 and V is TRBV6-4; 8 bases fit TRBD2. J gave up 2 bases and V 2 bases, and 21 bases lay outside the gene matches. The CDR3 loop spans 21 amino acids. Germline V gene lookup returns CDR1 MRHNA and CDR2 SNTAGT. CDR3 region: CASSDILPWARTSGPTDTQYF. CDR3 DNA: TGTGCCAGCAGTGACATATTACCGTGGGCCCGAACTAGCGGCCCCACAGATACGCAGTATTTT.

CDR3 region: CASSPVGEGTEAFF. CDR3 nucleotides: TGTGCCAGCAGCCCGGTGGGGGAGGGTACTGAAGCTTTCTTT. The chain carries TRBV6-6 and TRBJ1-1; D may be TRBD1 (5 bases). The V end was cut by 6 bases, the J end by 5 bases, with 16 bases between. The CDR3 covers 14 residues. Germline values: CDR1 MNHNY, CDR2 SVGAGI (reference sequence).

The chain combines TRBV9 with TRBJ2-2; possible D gene TRBD2, 7 bases. The CDR3 sequence is 16 residues long. Germline V gene sequence: CDR1 SGDLS, CDR2 YYNGEE. The ends were cut back, 4 bases at V and 5 bases at J, with 18 bases in the middle. This chain's CDR3 is CASSPSGGARTGELFF. DNA of the CDR3: TGTGCCAGCAGCCCCAGTGGGGGGGCGCGAACCGGGGAGCTGTTTTTT.

The chain recombines TRBV2 with TRBJ2-1; 7 positions match TRBD1. V gave up 8 bases and J gave up 0 bases; unmatched junction bases: 7. The CDR3 extends over 15 amino acids. Germline CDR1 and CDR2: SNHLY and FYNNEI. In nucleotides, the CDR3 is TGTGCCAGCGGAGCCCCAGGGGGCTCCTACAATGAGCAGTTCTTC. Translation gives CASGAPGGSYNEQFF.

This chain uses TRBV28 with TRBJ1-5, with D perhaps matching TRBD1 (6 bases). The CDR3 loop spans 15 amino acids. The germline V and J ends were trimmed by 6 bases and 10 bases, with 22 bases remaining between them. CDR1 is MDHEN and CDR2 is SYDVKM in the germline V gene. The CDR3 loop is CASRQPGQGLFPQHF. The CDR3 bases are TGTGCCAGCAGACAACCGGGACAAGGCTTATTTCCCCAGCATTTT.

The chain uses TRBV27 and TRBJ1-1; D gene uncertain. This CDR3 is 13 amino acids long. Germline V lookup: CDR1 MNHEY, CDR2 SMNVEV (reference sequence). V dropped 1 base and J dropped 3 bases, with 6 bases sitting between them. CDR3 amino acids: CASSLFQDTEAFF. CDR3 DNA: TGTGCCAGCAGTTTATTTCAGGACACTGAAGCTTTCTTT.

The V and J genes are TRBV29-1 and TRBJ1-2; D remains ambiguous. Trimming took 4 bases from V and 4 from J, leaving 13 bases between them. From germline, CDR1 is SQVTM and CDR2 ANQGSEA. There are 13 residues in the CDR3. The chain's CDR3 is CSVGANSLYGYTF. The CDR3 DNA is TGCAGCGTTGGAGCAAACAGTCTCTATGGCTACACCTTC. The full variable domain, completed using reference TRBV29-1 and TRBJ1-2, is SAVISQKPSRDICQRGTSLTIQCQVDSQVTMMFWYRQQPGQSLTLIATANQGSEATYESGFVIDKFPISRPNLTFSTLTVSNMSPEDSSIYLCSVGANSLYGYTFGSGTRLTVV.